This TCR beta chain originates from a study of T-cell memory formation after mild COVID-19. From the 5' RACE reads, TCRdb called clonotypes with MiXCR, one entry per CDR3 protein. The sample records roughly 250,000 distinct CDR3 sequences, roughly 15% being singletons. This clonotype was seen only a few times. Antigen specificity is unknown. Overall study results and limits: Cross-reactive memory apparently joined, as some responding clones appeared in pre-infection memory.

Material: PBMCs or a T cell subset sorted from them (not recorded which). This TCR was sampled from a man younger than 35 who had mild COVID-19 (a few samples of this study predate the infection). Cell type and time point are not known.

CDR3 sequence: CASSPVANQDTQYF. The DNA of the CDR3 is TGTGCCAGCAGCCCGGTCGCCAACCAAGATACGCAGTATTTT. The J gene is TRBJ2-3, the V gene TRBV6-5; D unresolved. Germline-derived CDR1 and CDR2 are MNHEY and SVGAGI. CDR3 length equals 14 residues. V shed 6 bases and J shed 5 bases, with 15 bases lying between them.